The clone carrying this T cell receptor (beta chain) was found once. The target antigen is unknown. RNA amounts of about 0.45 to 1 ug underwent reverse transcription with random hexamers. One entry per CDR3 protein results from TCRdb running MiXCR on the immunoSEQ multiplex PCR reads. The sample has approximately 180,000 distinct CDR3 sequences; about 94% are singletons. V was clipped by 3 bases and J by 5 bases, with 15 bases between them. Germline V gene sequence: CDR1 MNHEY, CDR2 SVGAGI. The CDR3 is made up of 15 amino acids. The data belong to a study of CD8 T cells in Susac syndrome. Study-wide points: In its TCR sequencing and HLA analysis, the study acknowledged that the number of individuals was relatively small.

The chain has TRBV6-5 and TRBJ2-3; D might be TRBD2 (6 bases). Material for sequencing was CD4+ T cells from PBMCs. The TCR originated in a human donor with multiple sclerosis. CDR3 amino acids: CASSYSALSGDTQYF. The CDR3 coding sequence is TGTGCCAGCAGTTATTCCGCCCTTAGCGGAGATACGCAGTATTTT.